The T cell receptor beta chain under discussion was sequenced for a study of cytomegalovirus exposure and HLA in healthy donors. This table comes from immunoSEQ multiplex PCR, and its TCRdb copy is limited to in-frame clones, with some not included. The table includes around 300,000 clones, 70% to 90% detected once. The length of the CDR3 is 14 residues. CDR1 and CDR2 from the germline V gene are SGHTA and FQGTGA. Notes on this clone: The junction departs from the called germline gene at one end, perhaps through a read error.

Sequenced input: PBMCs. This chain joins TRBV7-3 and TRBJ2-5, with 10 positions matching TRBD2. The receptor comes from a woman aged 18-29 years in good health and CMV-seronegative. CDR3 protein: CASSPGLADGGVHF. The CDR3, as DNA: TGTGCCAGCAGCCCAGGACTAGCGGACGGGGGGGTACACTTC.